A selection of T cell receptor beta chains follows, all from one sample in a study of graft-versus-host responses after intestinal transplantation. Their cognate antigens are unknown. Produced via immunoSEQ multiplex PCR; TCRdb's table is partial and in-frame only. The data contain about 110,000 clones, just under 95% of them singletons. The specimen was unstimulated CD8+ T cells sorted from spleen or lymph node cells, collected before transplant. These receptor sequences come from a human donor who was the organ donor for an intestinal transplant. CDR3s include the opening cysteine and the closing phenylalanine or tryptophan. The D gene is left open where the match is weak. The size of a clone is reported for some rows only, either as once, few or many, or as a class for expanded clones.

d_gene: NA
v_gene: TRBV27
j_gene: TRBJ2-1
abundance: NA
CDR3aa: CASGFGHEQFF
CDR3nt: TGTGCCAGCGGTTTTGGGCATGAGCAGTTCTTC

d_gene: NA
v_gene: TRBV7-6
j_gene: TRBJ1-1
abundance: once
CDR3aa: CASSPISGVDTEAFF
CDR3nt: TGTGCCAGCAGCCCGATTTCAGGGGTCGACACTGAAGCTTTCTTT

d_gene: TRBD1
v_gene: TRBV18
j_gene: TRBJ2-7
abundance: NA
CDR3aa: CASSEGQSDYYEQYF
CDR3nt: TGTGCCAGCTCAGAGGGACAGTCTGACTACTACGAGCAGTACTTC

d_gene: NA
v_gene: TRBV19
j_gene: TRBJ2-2
abundance: NA
CDR3aa: CASDGTPYTGELFF
CDR3nt: TGTGCCAGTGACGGGACTCCTTACACCGGGGAGCTGTTTTTT

d_gene: NA
v_gene: TRBV9
j_gene: TRBJ2-3
abundance: NA
CDR3aa: CASSVYWGWGTHTDTQYF
CDR3nt: TGTGCCAGCAGCGTATATTGGGGGTGGGGCACCCACACAGATACGCAGTATTTT

d_gene: NA
v_gene: TRBV2
j_gene: TRBJ2-7
abundance: NA
CDR3aa: CASTDVLSAYEQYF
CDR3nt: TGTGCCAGCACCGACGTCCTTTCGGCCTACGAGCAGTACTTC

d_gene: NA
v_gene: TRBV5-6
j_gene: TRBJ2-7
abundance: NA
CDR3aa: CASSLGAYEQYF
CDR3nt: TGTGCCAGCAGCTTGGGCGCCTACGAGCAGTACTTC

d_gene: NA
v_gene: TRBV15
j_gene: TRBJ2-3
abundance: NA
CDR3aa: CATSKLSTDTQYF
CDR3nt: TGTGCCACCAGCAAGCTGAGCACAGATACGCAGTATTTT

d_gene: NA
v_gene: TRBV7-2
j_gene: TRBJ2-1
abundance: NA
CDR3aa: CASSSLGDWEQFF
CDR3nt: TGTGCCAGCAGTTCTCTAGGGGATTGGGAGCAGTTCTTC

d_gene: NA
v_gene: TRBV27
j_gene: TRBJ2-5
abundance: NA
CDR3aa: CASSLGLGWVQETQYF
CDR3nt: TGTGCCAGCAGTTTAGGGCTCGGATGGGTGCAAGAGACCCAGTACTTC

d_gene: NA
v_gene: TRBV4-3
j_gene: TRBJ2-7
abundance: NA
CDR3aa: CASSPYAPPVEDEQYF
CDR3nt: TGCGCCAGCAGCCCCTATGCGCCCCCGGTTGAGGACGAGCAGTACTTC

d_gene: TRBD2
v_gene: TRBV13
j_gene: TRBJ2-1
abundance: NA
CDR3aa: CASSLLAGRALNNEQFF
CDR3nt: TGTGCCAGCAGCTTATTGGCCGGGAGGGCCCTCAACAATGAGCAGTTCTTC

d_gene: NA
v_gene: TRBV9
j_gene: TRBJ2-1
abundance: NA
CDR3aa: CASSVVGSGGSYNEQFF
CDR3nt: TGTGCCAGCAGCGTAGTCGGGTCCGGGGGCTCCTACAATGAGCAGTTCTTC

d_gene: NA
v_gene: TRBV2
j_gene: TRBJ2-2
abundance: once
CDR3aa: CAGYGGLTGELFF
CDR3nt: TGTGCCGGTTACGGGGGGCTCACCGGGGAGCTGTTTTTT

d_gene: NA
v_gene: TRBV10-3
j_gene: TRBJ2-1
abundance: NA
CDR3aa: CAISESGQGGYNEQFF
CDR3nt: TGTGCCATCAGTGAGTCGGGGCAGGGGGGTTACAATGAGCAGTTCTTC

d_gene: TRBD1
v_gene: TRBV4-3
j_gene: TRBJ1-1
abundance: NA
CDR3aa: CASSQDRGMNTEAFF
CDR3nt: TGCGCCAGCAGCCAAGACAGGGGGATGAACACTGAAGCTTTCTTT

d_gene: NA
v_gene: TRBV19
j_gene: TRBJ2-1
abundance: NA
CDR3aa: CASSILDSYNEQFF
CDR3nt: TGTGCCAGTAGTATTTTGGACTCATACAATGAGCAGTTCTTC

d_gene: TRBD1
v_gene: TRBV15
j_gene: TRBJ2-1
abundance: NA
CDR3aa: CATSRVGQGNEQFF
CDR3nt: TGTGCCACCAGCAGAGTGGGACAGGGCAATGAGCAGTTCTTC

d_gene: NA
v_gene: TRBV14
j_gene: TRBJ2-1
abundance: NA
CDR3aa: CASSQALGTDEQFF
CDR3nt: TGTGCCAGCAGCCAAGCTCTCGGGACGGATGAGCAGTTCTTC

d_gene: NA
v_gene: TRBV19
j_gene: TRBJ2-7
abundance: once
CDR3aa: CASSISVWNEQYF
CDR3nt: TGTGCCAGTAGTATTTCGGTATGGAACGAGCAGTACTTC

d_gene: NA
v_gene: TRBV19
j_gene: TRBJ2-1
abundance: NA
CDR3aa: CASSPPAGPTPTSSYNEQFF
CDR3nt: TGTGCCAGTAGCCCCCCGGCCGGGCCTACGCCCACGAGCTCCTACAATGAGCAGTTCTTC

d_gene: NA
v_gene: TRBV27
j_gene: TRBJ2-7
abundance: NA
CDR3aa: CASSPLNAYEQYF
CDR3nt: TGTGCCAGCAGTCCCCTGAATGCCTACGAGCAGTACTTC

d_gene: NA
v_gene: TRBV9
j_gene: TRBJ2-5
abundance: NA
CDR3aa: CASSPGHKETQYF
CDR3nt: TGTGCCAGCAGCCCCGGACATAAGGAGACCCAGTACTTC

d_gene: NA
v_gene: TRBV9
j_gene: TRBJ2-1
abundance: NA
CDR3aa: CAGSPASHEQFF
CDR3nt: TGTGCCGGCAGCCCAGCCTCCCATGAGCAGTTCTTC

d_gene: NA
v_gene: TRBV4-1
j_gene: TRBJ1-2
abundance: NA
CDR3aa: CASSQGGGYTF
CDR3nt: TGCGCCAGCAGCCAAGGGGGTGGCTACACCTTC

d_gene: NA
v_gene: TRBV7-2
j_gene: TRBJ2-7
abundance: NA
CDR3aa: CASSLLGGPASYEQYF
CDR3nt: TGTGCCAGCAGCTTACTAGGGGGGCCGGCCTCCTACGAGCAGTACTTC

d_gene: NA
v_gene: TRBV18
j_gene: TRBJ2-1
abundance: NA
CDR3aa: CASQGSYVSYNEQFF
CDR3nt: TGTGCCAGCCAGGGGAGTTATGTATCCTACAATGAGCAGTTCTTC

d_gene: NA
v_gene: TRBV27
j_gene: TRBJ2-7
abundance: NA
CDR3aa: CASSPGLGYEQYF
CDR3nt: TGTGCCAGCAGTCCGGGACTGGGCTACGAGCAGTACTTC

d_gene: NA
v_gene: TRBV27
j_gene: TRBJ2-7
abundance: once
CDR3aa: CASSLRVGYEQYF
CDR3nt: TGTGCCAGCAGTTTACGGGTGGGATACGAGCAGTACTTC

d_gene: NA
v_gene: TRBV5-4
j_gene: TRBJ1-1
abundance: NA
CDR3aa: CASSLEEDSGAFF
CDR3nt: TGTGCCAGCAGCTTGGAGGAAGACTCGGGAGCTTTCTTT

d_gene: NA
v_gene: TRBV19
j_gene: TRBJ2-3
abundance: NA
CDR3aa: CASSIKVVDTQYF
CDR3nt: TGTGCCAGTAGTATCAAGGTAGTGGATACGCAGTATTTT

d_gene: NA
v_gene: TRBV5-8
j_gene: TRBJ1-5
abundance: NA
CDR3aa: CASSDFNQPQHF
CDR3nt: TGTGCCAGCAGCGATTTCAATCAGCCCCAGCATTTT

d_gene: TRBD2
v_gene: TRBV7-8
j_gene: TRBJ2-1
abundance: NA
CDR3aa: CASRKFQPGLAGPGVYNEQFF
CDR3nt: TGTGCCAGCAGAAAATTCCAACCGGGACTAGCGGGACCGGGCGTCTACAATGAGCAGTTCTTC

d_gene: NA
v_gene: TRBV4-3
j_gene: TRBJ2-2
abundance: once
CDR3aa: CASSQESTHSGELFF
CDR3nt: TGCGCCAGCAGCCAAGAATCTACCCACTCCGGGGAGCTGTTTTTT

d_gene: TRBD2
v_gene: TRBV7-2
j_gene: TRBJ2-7
abundance: once
CDR3aa: CASSLGLAGSYEQYF
CDR3nt: TGTGCCAGCAGCTTAGGACTAGCGGGCTCCTACGAGCAGTACTTC

d_gene: TRBD2
v_gene: TRBV6-1
j_gene: TRBJ2-3
abundance: NA
CDR3aa: CASSEGTSGTDAQYF
CDR3nt: TGTGCTAGCAGTGAAGGGACTAGCGGGACAGATGCGCAGTATTTT

d_gene: NA
v_gene: TRBV5-6
j_gene: TRBJ1-1
abundance: NA
CDR3aa: CASSLDRGNTEAFF
CDR3nt: TGTGCCAGCAGCTTGGATAGGGGGAACACTGAAGCTTTCTTT

d_gene: NA
v_gene: TRBV6-5
j_gene: TRBJ2-1
abundance: NA
CDR3aa: CASSYEDTYNEQFF
CDR3nt: TGTGCCAGCAGTTACGAGGATACCTACAATGAGCAGTTCTTC

d_gene: NA
v_gene: TRBV6-6
j_gene: TRBJ1-2
abundance: once
CDR3aa: CASSYGPRGQSGYTF
CDR3nt: TGTGCCAGCAGTTACGGCCCCAGGGGCCAGAGTGGCTACACCTTC

d_gene: TRBD1
v_gene: TRBV11-3
j_gene: TRBJ2-2
abundance: NA
CDR3aa: CASTGQGACTGELFF
CDR3nt: TGTGCCAGCACGGGACAGGGGGCCTGCACCGGGGAGCTGTTTTTT

d_gene: TRBD2
v_gene: TRBV29-1
j_gene: TRBJ2-1
abundance: NA
CDR3aa: CSVDLAGGPWNEQFF
CDR3nt: TGCAGCGTTGATCTAGCGGGAGGCCCTTGGAATGAACAGTTCTTC

d_gene: NA
v_gene: TRBV7-9
j_gene: TRBJ1-2
abundance: NA
CDR3aa: CASSAGQTYGYTF
CDR3nt: TGTGCCAGCAGCGCAGGACAGACCTATGGCTACACCTTC

d_gene: TRBD1
v_gene: TRBV9
j_gene: TRBJ1-2
abundance: NA
CDR3aa: CASSHGGGGDGYTF
CDR3nt: TGTGCCAGCAGCCATGGGGGAGGGGGCGATGGCTACACCTTC

d_gene: NA
v_gene: TRBV27
j_gene: TRBJ2-2
abundance: NA
CDR3aa: CASSWTGELFF
CDR3nt: TGTGCCAGCAGTTGGACCGGGGAGCTGTTTTTT

d_gene: TRBD1
v_gene: TRBV9
j_gene: TRBJ1-4
abundance: NA
CDR3aa: CASSVGTGVLPNEKLFF
CDR3nt: TGTGCCAGCAGCGTAGGGACAGGGGTCCTACCTAATGAAAAACTGTTTTTT

d_gene: NA
v_gene: TRBV9
j_gene: TRBJ1-2
abundance: once
CDR3aa: CASSPHRGGYGYTF
CDR3nt: TGTGCCAGCAGCCCCCATCGGGGCGGCTATGGCTACACCTTC

d_gene: TRBD1
v_gene: TRBV30
j_gene: TRBJ2-7
abundance: NA
CDR3aa: CAWGTGLTYEQYF
CDR3nt: TGTGCCTGGGGGACAGGGTTGACCTACGAGCAGTACTTC

d_gene: TRBD2
v_gene: TRBV30
j_gene: TRBJ2-5
abundance: NA
CDR3aa: CATGEAGVETQYF
CDR3nt: TGTGCAACGGGAGAAGCGGGAGTGGAGACCCAGTACTTC

d_gene: TRBD2
v_gene: TRBV30
j_gene: TRBJ2-1
abundance: once
CDR3aa: CAWSVGSGLAGNEQFF
CDR3nt: TGTGCCTGGAGTGTAGGTTCCGGACTAGCGGGCAATGAGCAGTTCTTC

d_gene: NA
v_gene: TRBV21-1
j_gene: TRBJ2-1
abundance: NA
CDR3aa: CASSGAGSRCYNEQFF
CDR3nt: TGTGCCAGCAGCGGGGCTGGATCGCGCTGCTACAATGAGCAGTTCTTC

d_gene: TRBD2
v_gene: TRBV27
j_gene: TRBJ2-7
abundance: NA
CDR3aa: CASSFGRAYEQYF
CDR3nt: TGTGCCAGCAGTTTCGGGAGGGCCTACGAGCAGTACTTC

d_gene: NA
v_gene: TRBV30
j_gene: TRBJ1-1
abundance: NA
CDR3aa: CAWSRGANTEAFF
CDR3nt: TGTGCCTGGAGTAGAGGGGCAAACACTGAAGCTTTCTTT

d_gene: TRBD2
v_gene: TRBV28
j_gene: TRBJ2-3
abundance: NA
CDR3aa: CASSSGASGRASDTQYF
CDR3nt: TGTGCCAGCAGCTCTGGCGCTAGCGGGAGGGCCTCCGATACGCAGTATTTT

d_gene: NA
v_gene: TRBV5-1
j_gene: TRBJ2-1
abundance: NA
CDR3aa: CASSSEIRTLYNEQFF
CDR3nt: TGCGCCAGCAGCTCGGAAATCCGGACCCTCTACAATGAGCAGTTCTTC

d_gene: NA
v_gene: TRBV2
j_gene: TRBJ1-2
abundance: once
CDR3aa: CASSERGAGYGYTF
CDR3nt: TGTGCCAGCAGTGAGAGAGGGGCAGGCTATGGCTACACCTTC